These 12 T cell receptor beta chains share one sample of origin, sequenced in a study of shared clonotypes between healthy human individuals. Method: immunoSEQ multiplex PCR; TCRdb's copy keeps in-frame clones and lacks some. This sample has more than 500,000 clones; 90% to 95% occur once, and the top ten carry approximately 0.11%. The naive CD8 subset, CD45RO-negative cells positively selected for CCR7, excluded terminally differentiated effector memory CD45RA+ cells. The sample was naive CD8+ T cells sorted from blood. All receptors come from a woman aged 30 to 39 in good health.

This chain links TRBV28 with TRBJ1-3; 7 nucleotides align to TRBD1. V was clipped by 6 bases and J by 3 bases; unmatched bases: 14. CDR1 and CDR2 from the germline V gene are MDHEN and SYDVKM. The CDR3 is 17 residues long. CDR3 amino acids: CASSPQGVGVDGNTIYF. The CDR3 bases are TGTGCCAGCAGCCCCCAGGGGGTTGGGGTGGATGGAAACACCATATATTTT.

This sequence joins TRBV20-1 and TRBJ2-7; D gene unclear. Germline V lookup: CDR1 DFQATT, CDR2 SNEGSKA (reference sequence). This CDR3 is 11 amino acids long. Deletions cut 8 bases from V and 3 bases from J, with 11 bases between. The CDR3 loop is CSSAYGYEQYF. The DNA of the CDR3 is TGCAGTTCAGCGTACGGCTACGAGCAGTACTTC.

Remarks on this clone: Without the conserved terminal phenylalanine or tryptophan, this CDR3 likely stems from a read error. It is unclear where the CDR3 begins or ends on the DNA, so no DNA is shown, and the CDR3 is as TCRdb lists it. The rearrangement joins TRBV4-2 to TRBJ2-7. The CDR3 comprises 14 residues, both ends counted. Germline V CDR1 and CDR2: LGHNA, YNFKEQ. The CDR3 loop reads CASSPSWGSALLYL.

In this sample, this clone turned up once. This chain links TRBV29-1 with TRBJ1-2; D unclear. Germline-derived CDR1 and CDR2 are SQVTM and ANQGSEA. Between the trimmed V and J ends, which lost 0 bases and 3 bases, there was a span of 2 bases. There are 11 residues in the CDR3. CDR3 DNA sequence: TGCAGCGTTGAAGATGACTATGGCTACACCTTC. Translated: CSVEDDYGYTF.

V and J are TRBV19 and TRBJ2-7, with 9 nucleotides matching TRBD1. The germline V gene encodes CDR1 LNHDA and CDR2 SQIVND (reference sequence). The CDR3 contains 16 residues. With 6 bases clipped from V and 0 bases from J, the junction kept 9 bases outside the gene matches. CDR3 DNA: TGTGCCAGTAGCGCTGGGGACAGGGTGAGCTCCTACGAGCAGTACTTC. Amino acid sequence: CASSAGDRVSSYEQYF.

The J gene is TRBJ1-1, the V gene TRBV27; a possible D gene is TRBD1 (5 bases). Looked up from germline, CDR1 is MNHEY and CDR2 is SMNVEV (reference sequence). V gave up 6 bases and J gave up 1 base, with 12 bases separating them. The CDR3 is made up of 14 amino acids. CDR3 bases: TGTGCCAGCAGCTCGGGGGGGTCGAACACTGAAGCTTTCTTT. Amino acid sequence: CASSSGGSNTEAFF.

V usage is TRBV29-1 and J usage is TRBJ2-1; D tentatively reads TRBD1 or TRBD2 (5 bases each). Germline assignment: CDR1 SQVTM and CDR2 ANQGSEA. This CDR3 region has 14 residues. The V gene lost 6 bases and the J gene lost 4 bases, with 16 bases spanning the gap. In DNA, the CDR3 is TGCAGCGTGCCCCGGGGCAGTACATACAATGAGCAGTTCTTC. This codes for CSVPRGSTYNEQFF.

The rearrangement links TRBV7-9 to TRBJ2-6; D uncertain. V was shortened by 1 base and J by 2 bases, with 6 bases between the two germline ends. The length of the CDR3 is 15 residues. CDR1 and CDR2 from the germline V gene are SEHNR and FQNEAQ (reference sequence). CDR3 region: CASSLVVAGANVLTF. DNA of the CDR3: TGTGCCAGCAGCTTAGTCGTGGCTGGGGCCAACGTCCTGACTTTC.

V is TRBV6-1 and J is TRBJ2-3, with 9 bases that match TRBD2. V was clipped by 3 bases and J by 2 bases; unmatched bases: 6. There are 16 residues in the CDR3. Germline V gene lookup returns CDR1 MNHNS and CDR2 SASEGT. The CDR3 region is CASSEKLAGLTDTQYF. For the CDR3, the DNA is TGTGCCAGCAGTGAGAAGCTAGCGGGACTCACAGATACGCAGTATTTT.

In DNA, the CDR3 is TGTGCCAGCAGCTTAAATTCCGACCTGGGGGGCACTGAAGCTTTCTTT. It specifies CASSLNSDLGGTEAFF. The chain is built from TRBV7-9 and TRBJ1-1; perhaps TRBD1 as D (5 bases). The CDR3 covers 16 residues. The V and J ends lost 2 bases and 4 bases respectively, with 17 bases between them. From germline, CDR1 is SEHNR and CDR2 FQNEAQ (reference sequence).

The CDR3 protein is CASSKERAGVDTQYF. CDR3 bases: TGTGCCAGCAGCAAAGAAAGAGCGGGAGTGGATACGCAGTATTTT. V gene TRBV21-1 combines with J gene TRBJ2-3; the listed D gene, TRBD2, was not tested against the DNA. TRBV21-1 is flagged as a pseudogene. The CDR3 runs to 15 residues.

Notes on this clone: The identical CDR3 is also encoded by other nucleotide sequences in the sample. V usage is TRBV9 and J usage is TRBJ2-7; 7 nucleotides agree with TRBD2. The J segment lost 3 bases and the V segment lost 0 bases, leaving 3 bases of the junction unmatched. This CDR3 comprises 14 residues. In germline, CDR1 is SGDLS, CDR2 YYNGEE. The CDR3, as DNA: TGTGCCAGCAGCGTAGCTAGCGGCGGCTACGAGCAGTACTTC. Translation gives CASSVASGGYEQYF.